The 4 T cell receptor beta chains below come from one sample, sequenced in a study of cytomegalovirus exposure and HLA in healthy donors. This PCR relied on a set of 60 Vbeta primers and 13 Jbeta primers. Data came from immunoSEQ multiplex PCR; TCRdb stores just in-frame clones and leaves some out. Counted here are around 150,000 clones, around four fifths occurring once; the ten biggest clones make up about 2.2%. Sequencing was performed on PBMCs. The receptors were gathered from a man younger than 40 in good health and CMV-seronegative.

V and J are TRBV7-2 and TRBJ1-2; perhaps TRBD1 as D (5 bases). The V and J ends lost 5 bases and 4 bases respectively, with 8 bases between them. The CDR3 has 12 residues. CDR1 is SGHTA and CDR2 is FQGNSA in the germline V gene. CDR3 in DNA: TGTGCCAGCAGCCCCGACAGCTATGGCTACACCTTC. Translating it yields CASSPDSYGYTF.

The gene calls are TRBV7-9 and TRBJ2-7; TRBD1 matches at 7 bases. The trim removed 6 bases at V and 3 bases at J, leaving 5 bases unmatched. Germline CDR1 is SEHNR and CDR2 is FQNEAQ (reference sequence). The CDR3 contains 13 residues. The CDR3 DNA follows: TGTGCCAGCAGTCTGACAGGGTTCTACGAGCAGTACTTC. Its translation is CASSLTGFYEQYF.

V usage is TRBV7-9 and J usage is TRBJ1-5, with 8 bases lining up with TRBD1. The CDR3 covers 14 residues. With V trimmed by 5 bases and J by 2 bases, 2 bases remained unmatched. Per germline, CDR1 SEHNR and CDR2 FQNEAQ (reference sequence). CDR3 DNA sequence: TGTGCCAGCAGCCAGGACAGGGGCAATCAGCCCCAGCATTTT. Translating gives CASSQDRGNQPQHF. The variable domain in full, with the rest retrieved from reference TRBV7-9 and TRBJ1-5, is DTGVSQNPRHKITKRGQNVTFRCDPISEHNRLYWYRQTLGQGPEFLTYFQNEAQLEKSRLLSDRFSAERPKGSFSTLEIQRTEQGDSAMYLCASSQDRGNQPQHFGDGTRLSIL.

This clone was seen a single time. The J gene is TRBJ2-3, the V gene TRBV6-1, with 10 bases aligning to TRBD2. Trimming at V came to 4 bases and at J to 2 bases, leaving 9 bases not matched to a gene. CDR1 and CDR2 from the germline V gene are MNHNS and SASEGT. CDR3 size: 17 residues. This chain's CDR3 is CASSGFLGLADTDTQYF. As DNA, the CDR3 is TGTGCCAGCAGTGGATTCCTAGGACTAGCGGACACAGATACGCAGTATTTT.